The present T cell receptor beta chain was sequenced within a study of human thymus T cells. Germline values: CDR1 WSHSY, CDR2 SAAADI. V trimming: 5 bases; J trimming: 2 bases; junction bases outside the gene matches: 4. The CDR3 length is 14 residues. General study findings and limits: What appeared biased in thymic and blood repertoires was the usage of V and J genes. Reports from related research described highly overlapping thymic repertoires among unrelated individuals.

Sequencing was performed with immunoSEQ multiplex PCR; in TCRdb, only in-frame clones are kept and a portion is missing. Of about 78,000 clones in the sample, 90% to 98% were seen once. As for this clone: Its antigen is undetermined.

Resected material from corrective heart surgery provided the thymus tissue analysed. The donors were infants in Finland with congenital heart defects, otherwise immunologically healthy. The sample taken for sequencing was thymus tissue. The J gene is TRBJ2-5, the V gene TRBV10-2, with 8 positions matching TRBD1. The sequence derives from a boy in the first two years of life with a congenital heart defect but otherwise immunologically healthy. The CDR3 region has the DNA TGCGCCAGCAGTATCAGACAGGGGCAAGAGACCCAGTACTTC. Residues: CASSIRQGQETQYF.